This TCR beta chain was documented in a study of OX40 agonist ivuxolimab in advanced cancers. Study in general: The patients received agonistic anti-OX40 (CD134) antibody ivuxolimab. Regarding the study as a whole: Dose levels from 0.1 to 3.0 mg/kg saw CD4+ and CD8+ blood T cells expand clonally by week 6.

Produced via immunoSEQ multiplex PCR; TCRdb's table is partial and in-frame only. The data show roughly 90,000 clones, 80% to 90% seen once. With respect to this clone: Its antigen is unidentified.

The V and J ends lost 4 bases and 10 bases respectively, with 15 bases between them. Germline V gene data show CDR1 as SGHNT and CDR2 as YYREEE (reference sequence). CDR3 length: 13 residues. This TCR was recovered from an adult with an advanced solid tumor such as melanoma, head and neck, liver or kidney cancer. This specimen was CD4+ or CD8+ T cells sorted from blood, taken in a trial of the OX40 agonist ivuxolimab. The genes are TRBV5-4 and TRBJ2-1, with a possible D match to TRBD1 (5 bases). In nucleotides, the CDR3 is TGTGCCAGCAGCGCCCCGGACACTGAAGAGCAGTTCTTC. It codes for CASSAPDTEEQFF.